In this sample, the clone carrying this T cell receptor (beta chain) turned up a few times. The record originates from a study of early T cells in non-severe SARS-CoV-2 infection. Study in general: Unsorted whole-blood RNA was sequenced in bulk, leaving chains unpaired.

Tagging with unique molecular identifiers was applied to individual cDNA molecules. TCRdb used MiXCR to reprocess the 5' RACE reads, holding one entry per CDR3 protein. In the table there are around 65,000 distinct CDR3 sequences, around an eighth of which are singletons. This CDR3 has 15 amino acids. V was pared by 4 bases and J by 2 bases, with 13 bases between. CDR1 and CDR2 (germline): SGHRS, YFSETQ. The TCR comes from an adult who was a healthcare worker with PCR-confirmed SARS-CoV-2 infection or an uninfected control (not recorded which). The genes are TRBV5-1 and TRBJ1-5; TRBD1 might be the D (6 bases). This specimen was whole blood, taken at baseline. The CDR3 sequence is CASSLGQSRNQPQHF. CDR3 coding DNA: TGCGCCAGCAGCCTTGGACAGTCCCGCAATCAGCCCCAGCATTTT. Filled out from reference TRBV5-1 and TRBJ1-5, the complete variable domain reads KAGVTQTPRYLIKTRGQQVTLSCSPISGHRSVSWYQQTPGQGLQFLFEYFSETQRNKGNFPGRFSGRQFSNSRSEMNVSTLELGDSALYLCASSLGQSRNQPQHFGDGTRLSIL.